This T cell receptor (beta chain) was identified in a study of early T cells in non-severe SARS-CoV-2 infection. Trimming at V came to 6 bases and at J to 6 bases, leaving 7 bases not matched to a gene. The CDR3 is made up of 14 amino acids. Germline lookup yields CDR1 SGHRS and CDR2 YFSETQ. Attachment of unique molecular identifiers to individual cDNA molecules was performed. TCRdb called the 5' RACE reads again in MiXCR, with one record for every CDR3 protein. The sample holds about 68,000 distinct CDR3 sequences; 10% to 15% are singletons and the top ten take around 1.7%. The TCR originated in an adult who was a healthcare worker with PCR-confirmed SARS-CoV-2 infection or an uninfected control (not recorded which). Sequenced material: whole blood. The gene calls are TRBV5-1 and TRBJ2-1; TRBD1 matches at 9 bases. CDR3 nucleotides: TGCGCCAGCAAGGGGACAGGGATAAGCAATGAGCAGTTCTTC. Translating gives CASKGTGISNEQFF.